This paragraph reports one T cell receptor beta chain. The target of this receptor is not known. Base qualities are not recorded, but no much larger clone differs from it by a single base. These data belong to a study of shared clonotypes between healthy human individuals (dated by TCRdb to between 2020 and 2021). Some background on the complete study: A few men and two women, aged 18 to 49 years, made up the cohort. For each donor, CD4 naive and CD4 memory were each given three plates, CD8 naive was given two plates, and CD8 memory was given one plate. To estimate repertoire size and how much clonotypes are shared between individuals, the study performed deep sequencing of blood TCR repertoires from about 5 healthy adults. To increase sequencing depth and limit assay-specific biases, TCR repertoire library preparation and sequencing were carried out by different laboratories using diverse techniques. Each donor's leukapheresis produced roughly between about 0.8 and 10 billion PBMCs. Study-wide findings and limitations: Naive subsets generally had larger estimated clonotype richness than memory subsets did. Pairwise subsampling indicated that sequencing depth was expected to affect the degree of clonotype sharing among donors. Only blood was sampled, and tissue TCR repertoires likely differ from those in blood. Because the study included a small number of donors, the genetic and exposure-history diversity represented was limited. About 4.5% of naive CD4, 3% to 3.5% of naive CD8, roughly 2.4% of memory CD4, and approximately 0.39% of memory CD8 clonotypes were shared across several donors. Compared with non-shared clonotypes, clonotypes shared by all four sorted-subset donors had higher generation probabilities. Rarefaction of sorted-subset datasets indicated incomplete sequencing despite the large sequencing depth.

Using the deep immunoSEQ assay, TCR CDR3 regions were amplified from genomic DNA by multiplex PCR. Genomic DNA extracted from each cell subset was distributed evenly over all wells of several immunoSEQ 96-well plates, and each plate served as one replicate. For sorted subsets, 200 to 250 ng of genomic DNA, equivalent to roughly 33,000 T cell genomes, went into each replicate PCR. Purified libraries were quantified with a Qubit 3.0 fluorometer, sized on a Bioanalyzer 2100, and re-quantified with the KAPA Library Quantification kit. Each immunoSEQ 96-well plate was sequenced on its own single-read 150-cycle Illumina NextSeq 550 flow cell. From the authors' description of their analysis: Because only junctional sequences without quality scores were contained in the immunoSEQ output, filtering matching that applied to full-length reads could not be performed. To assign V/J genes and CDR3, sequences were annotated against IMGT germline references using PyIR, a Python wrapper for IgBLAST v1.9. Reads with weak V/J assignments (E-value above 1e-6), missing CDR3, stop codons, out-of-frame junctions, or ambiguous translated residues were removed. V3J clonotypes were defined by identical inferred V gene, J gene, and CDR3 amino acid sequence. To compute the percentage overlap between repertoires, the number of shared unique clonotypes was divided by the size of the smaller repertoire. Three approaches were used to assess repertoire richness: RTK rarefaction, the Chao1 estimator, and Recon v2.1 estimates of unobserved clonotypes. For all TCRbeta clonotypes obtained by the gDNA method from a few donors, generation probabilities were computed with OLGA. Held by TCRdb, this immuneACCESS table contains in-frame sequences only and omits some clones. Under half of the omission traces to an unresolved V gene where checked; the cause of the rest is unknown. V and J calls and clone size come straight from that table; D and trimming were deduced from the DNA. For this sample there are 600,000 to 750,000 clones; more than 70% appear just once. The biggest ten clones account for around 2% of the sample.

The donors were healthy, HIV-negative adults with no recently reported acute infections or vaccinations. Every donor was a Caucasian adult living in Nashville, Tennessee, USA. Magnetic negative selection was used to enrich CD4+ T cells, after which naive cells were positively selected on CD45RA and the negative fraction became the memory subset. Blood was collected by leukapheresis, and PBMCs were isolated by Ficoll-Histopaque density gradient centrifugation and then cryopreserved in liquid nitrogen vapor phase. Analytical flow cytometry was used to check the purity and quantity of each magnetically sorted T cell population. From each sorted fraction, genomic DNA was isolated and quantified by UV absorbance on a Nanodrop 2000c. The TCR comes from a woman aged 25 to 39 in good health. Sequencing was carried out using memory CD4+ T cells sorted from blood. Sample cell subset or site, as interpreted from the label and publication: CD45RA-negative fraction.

The CDR3 loop reads CASSIRGSEDEKLFF. The nucleotide sequence reads TGTGCCAGCAGTATCCGGGGATCCGAGGATGAAAAACTGTTTTTT. The sequence links TRBV28 to TRBJ1-4; the D gene is unclear. From cysteine to phenylalanine, the CDR3 is 15 amino acids long. Of the read, only the CDR3 DNA is kept; its 45 bases are in frame from base 1. CDR1 and CDR2 (MDHEN, SYDVKM) derive from the germline V gene. The junction shows trimming of 5 bases on V and 6 bases on J, plus 16 bases between the germline ends. Full variable domain (CDR3 extended with the reference TRBV28 and TRBJ1-4 proteins): DVKVTQSSRYLVKRTGEKVFLECVQDMDHENMFWYRQDPGLGLRLIYFSYDVKMKEKGDIPEGYSVSREKKERFSLILESASTNQTSMYLCASSIRGSEDEKLFFGSGTQLSVL.